The 15 T cell receptor beta chains below come from one sample, sequenced in a study of blood T cells in healthy people across ages. The use of a sample-barcoded 5' primer and a J-beta primer mix characterized a second PCR of roughly 7 to 11 cycles. In TCRdb, the 5' RACE reads were re-called with MiXCR into one record per CDR3 protein. The profile shows fewer than 800,000 distinct CDR3 sequences, 32% of them singletons. Sequencing used blood. All receptors come from a woman of 80 years or more in good health.

The V and J genes are TRBV15 and TRBJ2-1, with D perhaps TRBD1 (5 bases). The CDR3 extends over 16 amino acids. Germline-derived CDR1 and CDR2 are LNHNV and YYDKDF (reference sequence). V dropped 1 base and J dropped 0 bases, with 10 bases sitting between them. The CDR3 DNA sequence: TGTGCCACCAGCAGAGTGGGGCGGAGCTCCTACAATGAGCAGTTCTTC. Its protein product is CATSRVGRSSYNEQFF.

The J gene is TRBJ1-1, the V gene TRBV11-2, with D hard to call. The length of the CDR3 is 16 residues. Germline V gene data show CDR1 as SGHAT and CDR2 as FQNNGV. Trimming took 5 bases from V and 0 from J, leaving 16 bases between them. Here the CDR3 reads CASSRPHGNLNTEAFF. CDR3 nucleotides: TGTGCCAGCAGCCGCCCCCACGGAAACCTGAACACTGAAGCTTTCTTT.

This clonotype was found a few times. One base away lies a much larger clone, so this may be a sequencing read error. The chain uses TRBV14 and TRBJ2-7; D is unclear. This CDR3 is 13 amino acids long. Trimming removed 3 bases at V and 7 bases at J, with 13 bases between. CDR1 and CDR2 (germline): SGHDN, FVKESK. The CDR3 DNA reads TGTGCCAGCAGCCAGTTAGGGTCCAATGAGCAGTACTTC. Its protein is CASSQLGSNEQYF.

This clonotype was seen a single time. The rearrangement links TRBV20-1 to TRBJ1-2, with D perhaps TRBD1 (5 bases). The CDR3 is 15 residues long. Trimming took off 0 bases at V and 4 bases at J, with 15 bases between the two ends. Per germline, CDR1 DFQATT and CDR2 SNEGSKA (reference sequence). The chain's CDR3 is CSAREAGAGIYGYTF. The CDR3 region has the DNA TGCAGTGCTAGAGAAGCGGGCGCAGGGATCTATGGCTACACCTTC.

On this clonotype itself: An end of the junction does not agree with germline; a read error may underlie this. The chain carries TRBV12-3 or TRBV12-4 and TRBJ2-3, with 9 bases lining up with TRBD2. CDR3 length: 14 residues. The CDR3 DNA reads TGTGCCAGCAGCTACAGCGGGGGGCCAGATAAGCAGTATTTT. Encoded protein: CASSYSGGPDKQYF.

The rearrangement links TRBV9 to TRBJ2-1, with D possibly called TRBD1 or TRBD2 (5 bases each). Trimming removed 0 bases from V and 5 bases from J, with 21 bases in between. CDR1 SGDLS and CDR2 YYNGEE come from the germline V gene. This CDR3 region has 18 residues. The CDR3: CASSVAPGKGSGNNEQFF. Written as DNA, the CDR3 is TGTGCCAGCAGCGTAGCCCCGGGGAAGGGGTCAGGCAACAATGAGCAGTTCTTC. The variable domain in full, completed from reference TRBV9 and TRBJ2-1, reads DSGVTQTPKHLITATGQRVTLRCSPRSGDLSVYWYQQSLDQGLQFLIQYYNGEERAKGNILERFSAQQFPDLHSELNLSSLELGDSALYFCASSVAPGKGSGNNEQFFGPGTRLTVL.

This clonotype appeared many times. Possible read error: a much larger clone is one base away. The chain recombines TRBV7-9 with TRBJ1-2; tentatively, D is TRBD1 (5 bases). The CDR3 runs to 14 residues. Per the germline V gene, CDR1 is SEHNR and CDR2 is FQNEAQ (reference sequence). Trimming took 7 bases from V and 4 from J, leaving 16 bases between them. Here the CDR3 reads CASTTYRGSYGYTF. Written as DNA, the CDR3 is TGTGCCAGCACAACTTACCGGGGGAGCTATGGCTACACCTTC. The variable domain in full, completed from reference TRBV7-9 and TRBJ1-2, reads DTGVSQNPRHKITKRGQNVTFRCDPISEHNRLYWYRQTLGQGPEFLTYFQNEAQLEKSRLLSDRFSAERPKGSFSTLEIQRTEQGDSAMYLCASTTYRGSYGYTFGSGTRLTVV.

The chain combines TRBV6-5 with TRBJ2-5; no clear D gene. Germline CDR1 is MNHEY and CDR2 is SVGAGI. V was clipped by 6 bases and J by 4 bases, with 12 bases between them. The CDR3 loop spans 13 amino acids. CDR3 DNA: TGTGCCAGCAGCGACGGACCCCCAGAGACCCAGTACTTC. Its translation: CASSDGPPETQYF.

Many counts were recorded for this clonotype. CDR3 loop: CASSARLPSGANVLTF. The CDR3 DNA sequence: TGTGCCAGCAGTGCCCGACTTCCCTCTGGGGCCAACGTCCTGACTTTC. The rearrangement uses TRBV6-1 and TRBJ2-6, with D uncertain. Germline CDR1 reads MNHNS; CDR2 reads SASEGT. Trimming took off 4 bases at V and 0 bases at J, with 10 bases between the two ends. The CDR3 has 16 amino acids.

The chain employs TRBV30 and TRBJ2-5; D not resolved. Trimming removed 4 bases at V and 6 bases at J, with 18 bases between. Germline V gives CDR1 GTSNPN, CDR2 SVGIG (reference sequence). The CDR3 length is 14 residues. CDR3 in amino acids: CAWNTDSLGKTQYF. The CDR3 region has the DNA TGTGCCTGGAACACCGACTCGCTGGGGAAGACCCAGTACTTC.

The table lists this clonotype with many counts. V gene TRBV6-1 combines with J gene TRBJ1-5, with D tentatively TRBD1 (6 bases). Germline V gene sequence: CDR1 MNHNS, CDR2 SASEGT. The V and J ends lost 4 bases and 4 bases respectively, with 8 bases between them. CDR3 length: 13 amino acids. CDR3 coding DNA: TGTGCCAGCAGTGTACAGGGTAATCAGCCCCAGCATTTT. Translating it yields CASSVQGNQPQHF.

This clonotype was counted ten times or more. The chain employs TRBV7-3 and TRBJ2-1; TRBD2 agrees at 14 bases. J lost 1 base, V lost 5 bases, and 4 bases had no gene match. Germline lookup yields CDR1 SGHTA and CDR2 FQGTGA. The CDR3 consists of 17 residues. As DNA, the CDR3 is TGTGCCAGCAGCCTCGGACTAGCGGGGGGTTCCTACAATGAGCAGTTCTTC. It translates to CASSLGLAGGSYNEQFF.

This clonotype was observed a few times. DNA for the CDR3: TGTGCCAGCAGCCCCCCGAATCGGGCGTACACTGAAGCTTTCTTT. It is translated as CASSPPNRAYTEAFF. The chain is built from TRBV9 and TRBJ1-1; D gene uncertain. The CDR3 has 15 amino acids. Trimming pared 4 bases from V and 3 bases from J, leaving 16 bases between. Germline assignment: CDR1 SGDLS and CDR2 YYNGEE. The entire variable domain, with the rest obtained from reference TRBV9 and TRBJ1-1, is as follows: DSGVTQTPKHLITATGQRVTLRCSPRSGDLSVYWYQQSLDQGLQFLIQYYNGEERAKGNILERFSAQQFPDLHSELNLSSLELGDSALYFCASSPPNRAYTEAFFGQGTRLTVV.

This clonotype was detected ten times or more. The chain has TRBV30 and TRBJ1-2; D is uncertain. Per germline, CDR1 GTSNPN and CDR2 SVGIG (reference sequence). CDR3 length equals 14 residues. Between the trimmed V and J ends, which lost 0 bases and 4 bases, there was a span of 12 bases. Written as DNA, the CDR3 is TGTGCCTGGAGTGTACGGCCCAGCCTCTATGGCTACACCTTC. Protein sequence: CAWSVRPSLYGYTF.

Ten or more counts support this clonotype. The rearrangement links TRBV11-1 to TRBJ2-5; D may be TRBD1 (6 bases). Germline V gene data show CDR1 as SGHAT and CDR2 as FQDESV (reference sequence). This CDR3 is 12 amino acids long. V was clipped by 3 bases and J by 7 bases, with 9 bases between them. The CDR3 sequence is CASSLGAGTQYF. CDR3 bases: TGTGCCAGCAGCTTGGGGGCGGGGACCCAGTACTTC.